These 27 T cell receptor beta chains share one sample of origin, sequenced in a study of T cell repertoires in cytomegalovirus infection. TCRdb used MiXCR to reprocess the reads, holding one entry per CDR3 protein. The table has 830,000 or so distinct CDR3 sequences, 30% to 35% seen once. These receptors have no known antigen. This material consisted of cultured CD8+ T cells from PBMCs, taken from culture after CMV antigen stimulation. The receptors originated from a human donor in good health (CMV status not recorded). Some clones in this sample may be carry-over from other donors' samples.

V and J are TRBV7-9 and TRBJ1-2; D is perhaps TRBD1 (5 bases). The CDR3 length is 12 residues. The V and J ends lost 1 base and 13 bases respectively, with 13 bases between them. Germline CDR1 and CDR2: SEHNR and FQNEAQ (reference sequence). The CDR3 DNA sequence: TGTGCCAGCAGCTTAGAGGACACCCCGGTCACCTTC. Translation: CASSLEDTPVTF. Complete variable domain (other parts from reference TRBV7-9 and TRBJ1-2): DTGVSQNPRHKITKRGQNVTFRCDPISEHNRLYWYRQTLGQGPEFLTYFQNEAQLEKSRLLSDRFSAERPKGSFSTLEIQRTEQGDSAMYLCASSLEDTPVTFGSGTRLTVV.

This sequence joins TRBV27 and TRBJ1-1; the D is unclear. Germline CDR1 MNHEY, CDR2 SMNVEV (reference sequence). The CDR3 consists of 14 residues. Trimming took 4 bases from V and 1 from J, leaving 10 bases between them. CDR3 amino acids: CASSSPHRNTEAFF. Written as DNA, the CDR3 is TGTGCCAGCAGTTCCCCCCACAGGAACACTGAAGCTTTCTTT.

The V and J genes are TRBV5-6 and TRBJ1-1; D may be TRBD1 (6 bases). Germline CDR1 and CDR2: SGHDT and YYEEEE. Trimming stripped 2 bases from V and 3 bases from J, with 11 bases between. The CDR3 is 14 amino acids. DNA for the CDR3: TGTGCCAGCAGCTTTGCAGGGGTGGACACTGAAGCTTTCTTT. Translation: CASSFAGVDTEAFF.

V usage is TRBV9 and J usage is TRBJ1-1; D is ambiguous. V was clipped by 4 bases and J by 3 bases, with 13 bases between them. Germline loops: CDR1 SGDLS, CDR2 YYNGEE. This CDR3 has 14 amino acids. The CDR3 DNA is TGTGCCAGCAGCCACCGGGCCCAGGACACTGAAGCTTTCTTT. Its translation: CASSHRAQDTEAFF.

The sample holds many counts of this clonotype. This chain links TRBV7-2 with TRBJ2-5; 13 bases line up with TRBD2. The length of the CDR3 is 15 residues. V lost 5 bases and J lost 1; bases outside the gene matches: 1. Germline loops: CDR1 SGHTA, CDR2 FQGNSA. CDR3 in amino acids: CASSGLAGVQETQYF. The CDR3 region has the DNA TGTGCCAGCAGCGGACTAGCGGGGGTCCAAGAGACCCAGTACTTC.

There are many counts of this clonotype. The V gene is TRBV7-2, the J gene TRBJ2-3, with 9 bases aligning to TRBD1. The CDR3 is 17 amino acids. CDR1 and CDR2 (germline): SGHTA, FQGNSA. V was clipped by 6 bases and J by 6 bases; unmatched bases: 16. CDR3 sequence reads: CASRSLGGQGRSDTQYF. The CDR3 coding sequence is TGTGCCAGCAGGTCTCTGGGAGGACAGGGGCGATCGGATACGCAGTATTTT.

This clonotype was detected only a few times. V and J are TRBV27 and TRBJ1-1; 8 nucleotides agree with TRBD1. The V gene end was trimmed by 3 bases and the J gene end by 7 bases; junction bases not matched to a gene: 22. Germline V gives CDR1 MNHEY, CDR2 SMNVEV (reference sequence). This CDR3 has 19 amino acids. The CDR3 bases are TGTGCCAGCAGTTTTTTAGCCCAGGGGGCAGAGGGTTCGGACAATGAAGCTTTCTTT. Protein: CASSFLAQGAEGSDNEAFF.

This clonotype was seen ten or more times. The chain joins TRBV7-8 to TRBJ2-2; the match to TRBD2 covers 12 bases. J gave up 4 bases and V 4 bases, and 1 base lay outside the gene matches. CDR3 length equals 15 residues. Germline V gene lookup returns CDR1 SGHVS and CDR2 FQNEAQ. CDR3 bases: TGTGCCAGCAGCTCACTAGCGGGGGGCACCGGGGAGCTGTTTTTT. It specifies CASSSLAGGTGELFF.

In this sample, this clonotype turned up a few times. The rearrangement joins TRBV15 to TRBJ2-1; D not resolved. Germline values: CDR1 LNHNV, CDR2 YYDKDF (reference sequence). CDR3 length: 13 amino acids. V lost 4 bases to trimming and J lost 3 bases, with 7 bases between them. The CDR3 is CATSKTLYNEQFF. The CDR3 DNA reads as TGTGCCACCAGCAAGACTCTCTACAATGAGCAGTTCTTC.

The chain carries TRBV18 and TRBJ1-4; the D is unclear. The CDR3 consists of 17 residues. From germline, CDR1 is KGHSH and CDR2 LQKENI. The V and J ends lost 3 bases and 0 bases respectively, with 14 bases between them. The CDR3 protein is CASSPQRHQATNEKLFF. CDR3 nucleotide sequence: TGTGCCAGCTCACCCCAGAGGCACCAAGCAACTAATGAAAAACTGTTTTTT.

Many counts were recorded for this clonotype. V and J are TRBV7-9 and TRBJ2-5; TRBD1 is a possible D gene (6 bases). Germline CDR1 is SEHNR and CDR2 is FQNEAQ (reference sequence). Trimming removed 1 base at V and 5 bases at J, with 14 bases between. CDR3 size: 15 residues. CDR3 loop: CASSLVGRGAETQYF. The CDR3 DNA is TGTGCCAGCAGCTTAGTTGGCAGGGGTGCGGAGACCCAGTACTTC.

This clonotype was seen ten or more times. This CDR3 is CASMGFMGGQDTQYF. As DNA, the CDR3 is TGTGCCAGCATGGGGTTTATGGGGGGACAAGATACGCAGTATTTT. V and J are TRBV6-1 and TRBJ2-3; the D gene could be TRBD1 or TRBD2 (6 bases each). From germline, CDR1 is MNHNS and CDR2 SASEGT. The CDR3 is 15 residues long. Trimming stripped 7 bases from V and 5 bases from J, with 19 bases between.

The J gene is TRBJ2-3, the V gene TRBV6-2 or TRBV6-3; tentative D call: TRBD2 (7 bases). V gave up 2 bases and J gave up 9 bases, with 24 bases separating them. The CDR3 has 17 amino acids. Germline CDR1 and CDR2: MNHEY and SVGEGT. CDR3 in amino acids: CASSYGRGGRDWGTQYF. The CDR3, as DNA: TGTGCCAGCAGTTACGGGAGGGGGGGCCGAGACTGGGGCACGCAGTATTTT.

The chain carries TRBV12-3 or TRBV12-4 and TRBJ2-3; D gene uncertain. Trimming left V 6 bases short and J 0 bases short, with 7 bases between. The CDR3 length is 13 residues. In nucleotides, the CDR3 is TGTGCCAGCAGACCACACAGCACAGATACGCAGTATTTT. It codes for CASRPHSTDTQYF.

Only a few counts were recorded for this clonotype. The V gene is TRBV6-2 or TRBV6-3, the J gene TRBJ2-7; TRBD2 is a possible D gene (7 bases). The CDR3 has 14 amino acids. Germline V gene sequence: CDR1 MNHEY, CDR2 SVGEGT. Trimming took 6 bases from V and 5 from J, leaving 17 bases between them. The CDR3 loop reads CASSLRGGADEQYV. CDR3 bases: TGTGCCAGCAGCCTTCGAGGGGGGGCGGACGAGCAGTACGTC.

This clonotype has a count of ten or more. CDR3 sequence reads: CASSAPSYEQYF. For the CDR3, the DNA is TGTGCCAGCAGCGCTCCTTCTTACGAGCAGTACTTC. The rearrangement links TRBV12-3 or TRBV12-4 to TRBJ2-7; D uncertain. This CDR3 has 12 amino acids. V gave up 6 bases and J gave up 4 bases, with 10 bases separating them.

The J gene is TRBJ2-2, the V gene TRBV6-2 or TRBV6-3; D remains unclear. The CDR3 is 15 residues long. Germline V gene lookup returns CDR1 MNHEY and CDR2 SVGEGT. The V end was cut by 6 bases, the J end by 0 bases, with 11 bases between. The DNA of the CDR3 is TGTGCCAGCAGAAACATTGGCTCGAACACCGGGGAGCTGTTTTTT. The encoded protein is CASRNIGSNTGELFF.

CDR3 amino acids: CASSERDRSGTQYF. The CDR3 region has the DNA TGTGCCAGCAGCGAAAGGGACAGGTCAGGGACCCAGTACTTC. J is TRBJ2-5 and V is TRBV9, with 8 positions matching TRBD1. Unmatched junction bases numbered 8, after V lost 3 bases and J lost 7 bases. Germline CDR1 SGDLS, CDR2 YYNGEE. This CDR3 is 14 amino acids long.

The genes are TRBV9 and TRBJ2-1; D is uncertain. Germline V gene sequence: CDR1 SGDLS, CDR2 YYNGEE. V lost 6 bases to trimming and J lost 7 bases, with 11 bases between them. This CDR3 is built from 12 residues. In nucleotides, the CDR3 is TGTGCCAGCAATGGCGGAGTTAATGAGCAGTTCTTC. It specifies CASNGGVNEQFF.

The chain couples TRBV6-1 to TRBJ1-1; D is unclear. This CDR3 comprises 15 residues. The V gene lost 5 bases and the J gene lost 5 bases, with 18 bases spanning the gap. The germline gives CDR1 MNHNS, CDR2 SASEGT. The CDR3 sequence is CASSPPGRRGTEAFF. As DNA, the CDR3 is TGTGCCAGCAGTCCCCCCGGGCGGCGTGGGACTGAAGCTTTCTTT.

This clonotype turned up a few times. The chain uses TRBV7-6 and TRBJ2-5; D uncertain. Trimming cost V 5 bases and J 1 base, with 8 bases left between them. Germline V gene sequence: CDR1 SGHVS, CDR2 FNYEAQ. The CDR3 spans 13 residues. CDR3 sequence reads: CASSRISQETQYF. The CDR3 coding sequence is TGTGCCAGCAGCCGCATAAGCCAAGAGACCCAGTACTTC. The complete variable domain, with remaining parts taken from reference TRBV7-6 and TRBJ2-5, reads GAGVSQSPRYKVTKRGQDVALRCDPISGHVSLYWYRQALGQGPEFLTYFNYEAQQDKSGLPNDRFSAERPEGSISTLTIQRTEQRDSAMYRCASSRISQETQYFGPGTRLLVL.

The chain has TRBV7-6 and TRBJ2-1; D is perhaps TRBD1 or TRBD2 (5 bases each). CDR1 is SGHVS and CDR2 is FNYEAQ in the germline V gene. V lost 5 bases, J lost 4 bases, and 21 bases lay in between. This CDR3 is built from 17 residues. CDR3 sequence: CASSVLIPGTPYNEQFF. CDR3 DNA: TGTGCCAGCAGCGTACTCATCCCCGGGACGCCTTACAATGAGCAGTTCTTC.

This clonotype was seen ten or more times. The chain links TRBV7-8 to TRBJ1-5; D not resolved. The CDR3 sequence is 17 residues long. Trimming took off 2 bases at V and 0 bases at J, with 14 bases between the two ends. CDR1 and CDR2 (germline): SGHVS, FQNEAQ. The CDR3 bases are TGTGCCAGCAGCTTATATACCACTCAGAATAGCAATCAGCCCCAGCATTTT. Amino acid sequence: CASSLYTTQNSNQPQHF. Based on the CDR3 plus reference TRBV7-8 and TRBJ1-5, the full variable domain is GAGVSQSPRYKVAKRGQDVALRCDPISGHVSLFWYQQALGQGPEFLTYFQNEAQLDKSGLPSDRFFAERPEGSVSTLKIQRTQQEDSAVYLCASSLYTTQNSNQPQHFGDGTRLSIL.

V usage is TRBV5-5 and J usage is TRBJ1-1; D is ambiguous. CDR3 size: 13 residues. Germline lookup yields CDR1 SGHKS and CDR2 YYEKEE (reference sequence). The V end was cut by 0 bases, the J end by 7 bases, with 10 bases between. In DNA form, the CDR3 reads TGTGCCAGCAGCTTGGGGACTTACAATGAAGCTTTCTTT. It translates to CASSLGTYNEAFF.

This clonotype was counted at least ten times. The chain employs TRBV6-2 or TRBV6-3 and TRBJ1-2, with D unclear. The ends were cut back, 7 bases at V and 4 bases at J, with 22 bases in the middle. Per germline, CDR1 MNHEY and CDR2 SVGEGT. This CDR3 is built from 16 residues. The DNA for the CDR3 is TGTGCCAGCACCAGAATCAAGACACGGAGCTTCTATGGCTACACCTTC. This encodes CASTRIKTRSFYGYTF.

The rearrangement links TRBV10-1 to TRBJ2-5; the D is unclear. CDR3 size: 11 residues. Trimming shortened V by 6 bases and J by 7 bases, and 9 bases separated the two germline ends. Germline V gene sequence: CDR1 WNHNN, CDR2 SYGVQD (reference sequence). CDR3 residues: CASREKSTQYF. Written as DNA, the CDR3 is TGCGCCAGCAGGGAAAAGTCGACCCAGTACTTC.

This clonotype showed up just once. The chain couples TRBV9 to TRBJ2-1; D is possibly TRBD1 (6 bases). The CDR3 extends over 13 amino acids. The ends were cut back, 3 bases at V and 7 bases at J, with 11 bases in the middle. The germline V gene has CDR1 SGDLS and CDR2 YYNGEE. The CDR3 loop is CASSATGWNEQFF. CDR3 bases: TGTGCCAGCAGCGCCACAGGGTGGAATGAGCAGTTCTTC. The full variable domain, with the rest looked up from reference TRBV9 and TRBJ2-1, is DSGVTQTPKHLITATGQRVTLRCSPRSGDLSVYWYQQSLDQGLQFLIQYYNGEERAKGNILERFSAQQFPDLHSELNLSSLELGDSALYFCASSATGWNEQFFGPGTRLTVL.